The clone carrying this T cell receptor beta chain appeared many times. The germline CDR1 and CDR2 sequences are SGHNT and YENEEA. Trimming cost V 1 base and J 0 bases; bases outside gene matches: 7. The CDR3 has 17 residues. Under the authors' procedure: Estimated nucleated cell counts came from reference gene primer amplification. Using immunoSEQ multiplex PCR, the repertoire was profiled, and TCRdb retains in-frame clones only, with some absent. V and J calls and clone size are copied from that table; D and trimming were computed from the DNA. Of tens of thousands of clones listed, 84% are singletons. This specimen comes from a study of blood T cell repertoires in COVID-19. Study summary: Nucleic acid was either cDNA or gDNA, and it came from T cells, B-cell-depleted T cells, or PBMCs.

This TCR was sampled from a human donor in a cohort sampled during active COVID-19. The specimen was peripheral blood. This sequence joins TRBV11-3 and TRBJ2-7; TRBD2 matches at 9 bases. The CDR3 nucleotides are TGTGCCAGCAGCTTAGCTAGCGGGACAACCCGCTCCTACGAGCAGTACTTC. It codes for CASSLASGTTRSYEQYF.